This T cell receptor (beta chain) stems from a study of OX40 agonist ivuxolimab in advanced cancers. Assay used: immunoSEQ multiplex PCR; TCRdb lists only in-frame clones, some missing. This table has 43,000 or so clones, about 87% appearing once. Germline V gene lookup returns CDR1 MDHEN and CDR2 SYDVKM. The V end lost 3 bases, the J end lost 4 bases, and 18 bases lay between the germline ends. The CDR3 spans 16 residues. This TCR derives from an adult with an advanced solid tumor such as melanoma, head and neck, liver or kidney cancer. The V and J genes are TRBV28 and TRBJ1-1; possibly TRBD1 for D (5 bases). This sample comprised CD4+ or CD8+ T cells sorted from blood, obtained in a trial of the OX40 agonist ivuxolimab. CDR3 nucleotide sequence: TGTGCCAGCAGTTTTCCCAAGACTCCAGGGTTCACTGAAGCTTTCTTT. The encoded protein is CASSFPKTPGFTEAFF.